The clone carrying this TCR beta chain was observed a single time. Assay: immunoSEQ multiplex PCR; the TCRdb copy retains only in-frame clones and omits some. The data show more than 300,000 clones, with approximately 89% seen just once and about 10% held by the top ten. With V trimmed by 4 bases and J by 5 bases, 10 bases remained unmatched. There are 17 residues in the CDR3. Looked up from germline, CDR1 is LNHDA and CDR2 is SQIVND (reference sequence). The data derive from a study of blood T cell repertoires in COVID-19. The specimen sequenced was peripheral blood. The TCR comes from a woman aged 30 to 39 with COVID-19, enrolled during active disease. J is TRBJ2-1 and V is TRBV19, with 11 bases identical to TRBD2. The CDR3 loop reads CASSTRTSGLTNNEQFF. In DNA, the CDR3 is TGTGCCAGTAGTACTCGGACTAGCGGGCTCACTAACAATGAGCAGTTCTTC.